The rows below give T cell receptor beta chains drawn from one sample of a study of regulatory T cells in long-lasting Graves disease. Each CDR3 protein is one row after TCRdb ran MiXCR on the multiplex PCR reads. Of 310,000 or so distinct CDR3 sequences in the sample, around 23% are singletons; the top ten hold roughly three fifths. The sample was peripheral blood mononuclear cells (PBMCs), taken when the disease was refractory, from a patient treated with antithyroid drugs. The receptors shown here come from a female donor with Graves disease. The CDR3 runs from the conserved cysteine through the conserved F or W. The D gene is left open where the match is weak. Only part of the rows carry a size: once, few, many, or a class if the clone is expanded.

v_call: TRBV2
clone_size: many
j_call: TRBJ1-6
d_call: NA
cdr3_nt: TGTGCCAGCAGTGAAGCGGAGACCGCAAATTCACCCCTCCACTTT
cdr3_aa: CASSEAETANSPLHF

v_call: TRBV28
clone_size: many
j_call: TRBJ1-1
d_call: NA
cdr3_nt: TGTGCCAGCAGTGAGGTGGATGATCCCACTGAAGCTTTCTTT
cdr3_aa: CASSEVDDPTEAFF

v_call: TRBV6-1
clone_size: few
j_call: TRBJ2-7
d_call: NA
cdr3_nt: TGTGCCAGCAGGCAGCCGAGCTACGAGCAGTACTTC
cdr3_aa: CASRQPSYEQYF

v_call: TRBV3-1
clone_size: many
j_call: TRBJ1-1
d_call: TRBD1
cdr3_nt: TGTGCCAGCAAGAGAGGGACAGGGGGTGAAGCTTTCTTT
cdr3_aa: CASKRGTGGEAFF

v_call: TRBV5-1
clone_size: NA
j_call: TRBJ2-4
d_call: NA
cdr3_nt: TGCGCCAGCAGCTTGGTAGTCTTCTTGGGGCAGAGATTCAAAAACATTCAGTACTTC
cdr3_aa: CASSLVVFLGQRFKNIQYF

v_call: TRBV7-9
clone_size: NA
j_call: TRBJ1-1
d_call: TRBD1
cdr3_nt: TGTGCCAGCAGCACGGGACAGTTGAACACTGAAGCTTTCTTT
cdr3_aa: CASSTGQLNTEAFF

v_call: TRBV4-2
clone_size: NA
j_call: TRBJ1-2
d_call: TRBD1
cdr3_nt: TGTGCCAGCAGCACCTTGGGACAGGCCTGGGGCTACACCTTC
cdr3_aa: CASSTLGQAWGYTF

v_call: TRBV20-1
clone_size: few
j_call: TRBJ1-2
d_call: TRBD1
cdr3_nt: TGCAGTGCTGACAGGGGCTATGGCTACACCTTC
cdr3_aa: CSADRGYGYTF

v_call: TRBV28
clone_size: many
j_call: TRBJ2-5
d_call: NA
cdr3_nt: TGTGCCAGCAGTTGGGGTGCCTCCATCGAGACCCAGTACTTC
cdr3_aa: CASSWGASIETQYF

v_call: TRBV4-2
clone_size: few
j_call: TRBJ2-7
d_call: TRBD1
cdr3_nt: TGTGCCAGCAGCCAAGATAGTGGACAGGCCTACGAGCAGTACTTC
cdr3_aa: CASSQDSGQAYEQYF

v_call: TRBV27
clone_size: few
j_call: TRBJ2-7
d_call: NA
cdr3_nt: TGTGCCAGCAACCGAGTTGGGCGGTACTACGAGCAGTACTTC
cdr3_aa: CASNRVGRYYEQYF

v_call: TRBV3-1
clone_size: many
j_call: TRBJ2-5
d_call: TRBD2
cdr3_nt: TGTGCCAGCAGCCTGACTAGCGGGAGGGAGACCCAGTACTTC
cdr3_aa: CASSLTSGRETQYF

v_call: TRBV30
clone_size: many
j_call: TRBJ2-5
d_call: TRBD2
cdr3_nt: TGTGCCTGGACCGGCGGGGGGGCCCAGTACTTC
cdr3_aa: CAWTGGGAQYF

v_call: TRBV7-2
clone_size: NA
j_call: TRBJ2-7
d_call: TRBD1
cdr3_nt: TGTGCCAGCGGACAGGGGGCGACTTACGAGCAGTACTTC
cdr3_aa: CASGQGATYEQYF

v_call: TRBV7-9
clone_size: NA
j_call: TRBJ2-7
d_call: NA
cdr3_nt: TGTGCCAGCAGCCAAGGGGGAGGGGGCCACGAGCAGTACTTC
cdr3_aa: CASSQGGGGHEQYF

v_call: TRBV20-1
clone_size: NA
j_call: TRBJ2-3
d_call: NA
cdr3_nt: TGCAGTGCTAGCGAAACCCCAGATACGCAGTATTTT
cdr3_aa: CSASETPDTQYF

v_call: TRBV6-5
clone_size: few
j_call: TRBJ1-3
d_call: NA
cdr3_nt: TGTGCCAGCAGTTCTACCACTTGGGCAGACTCTGGAAACACCATATATTTT
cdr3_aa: CASSSTTWADSGNTIYF

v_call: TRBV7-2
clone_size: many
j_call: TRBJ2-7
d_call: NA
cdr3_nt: TGTGCCAGCAGCCCTCAGGGGATCGAGCAGTACTTC
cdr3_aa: CASSPQGIEQYF

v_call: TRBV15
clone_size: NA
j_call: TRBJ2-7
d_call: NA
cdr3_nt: TGTGCCACCAGCAGAGCCCGAGGGGCCTACGAGCAGTACTTC
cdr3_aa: CATSRARGAYEQYF

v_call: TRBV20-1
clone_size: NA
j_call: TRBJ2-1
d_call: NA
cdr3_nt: TGCAGTGCTAGAGACCATTGGGAGACTAGTATGAATGAGCAGTTCTTC
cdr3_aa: CSARDHWETSMNEQFF

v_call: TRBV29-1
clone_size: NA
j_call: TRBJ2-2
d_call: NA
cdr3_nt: TGCAGCGTTGGGGCCGGCACCGGGGAGCTGTTTTTT
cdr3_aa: CSVGAGTGELFF

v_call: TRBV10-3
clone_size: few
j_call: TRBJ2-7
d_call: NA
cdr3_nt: TGTGCCATCAGTGAAGATACAGGGACCTACGAGCAGTACTTC
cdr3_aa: CAISEDTGTYEQYF

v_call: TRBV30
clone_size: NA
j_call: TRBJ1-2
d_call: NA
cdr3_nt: TGTGCCTGGAATGTGGGACGGCTATATGGCTACACCTTC
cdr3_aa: CAWNVGRLYGYTF

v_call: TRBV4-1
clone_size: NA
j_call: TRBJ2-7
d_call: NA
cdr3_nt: TGCGCCAGCAGCCAAGAACGAGGGATAGGTGTGCAGTACTTC
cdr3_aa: CASSQERGIGVQYF

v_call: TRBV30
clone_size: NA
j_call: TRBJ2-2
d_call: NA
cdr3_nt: TGTGCCTGGAATAACCCAAATGGGGGGGAGCTGTTTTTT
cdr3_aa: CAWNNPNGGELFF

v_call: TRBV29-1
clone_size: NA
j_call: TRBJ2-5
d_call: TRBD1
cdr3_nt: TGCAGCGTCCCCCTGACAGGGCAAGAGACCCAGTACTTC
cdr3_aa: CSVPLTGQETQYF

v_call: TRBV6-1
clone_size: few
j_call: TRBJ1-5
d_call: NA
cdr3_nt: TGTGCCAGCAGTTCACAGGCCCTTGGCCAGCCCCAGCATTTT
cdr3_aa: CASSSQALGQPQHF

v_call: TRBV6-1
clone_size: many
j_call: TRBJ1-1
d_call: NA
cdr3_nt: TGTGCCAGCAGTGAAGCGGGGCCGGAGTGGGCTGAAGCTTTCTTT
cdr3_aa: CASSEAGPEWAEAFF